These 27 T cell receptor beta chains were sequenced from one sample in a study of Tregs in tolerant kidney transplant recipients. TCRdb's table, derived via immunoSEQ multiplex PCR, lists solely in-frame clones and lacks some. The sample has about 64,000 clones, under 98% seen once. Material: Tregs from blood, obtained before the transplant. The source is a human donor who received a combined kidney and bone marrow transplant.

The CDR3: CASSEYYEQYF. The DNA for the CDR3 is TGTGCCAGCAGCGAGTACTACGAGCAGTACTTC. This chain connects TRBV11-2 to TRBJ2-7; D remains unclear. This CDR3 is built from 11 residues. The germline V and J ends were trimmed by 5 bases and 3 bases, with 5 bases remaining between them. Germline V CDR1 and CDR2: SGHAT, FQNNGV.

This chain connects TRBV5-5 to TRBJ1-1; a possible D gene is TRBD1 (5 bases). Germline CDR1 reads SGHKS; CDR2 reads YYEKEE (reference sequence). Between the trimmed V and J ends, which lost 0 bases and 9 bases, there was a span of 9 bases. CDR3 length: 12 residues. CDR3 nucleotides: TGTGCCAGCAGCTTGGGGCAGGGAAAAGCTTTCTTT. Translating it yields CASSLGQGKAFF.

The gene calls are TRBV7-2 and TRBJ2-1, with a tentative D call TRBD2 (5 bases). Germline V gene sequence: CDR1 SGHTA, CDR2 FQGNSA. V was cut by 5 bases and J by 9 bases, with 23 bases left in between. The CDR3 extends over 16 amino acids. The CDR3 DNA reads TGTGCCAGCAGCCCCCCAGGTGGGAGAGATAGCAGTGAGCAGTTCTTC. Its translation: CASSPPGGRDSSEQFF.

V is TRBV28 and J is TRBJ1-1; 8 bases map to TRBD1. This CDR3 region has 13 residues. Germline values: CDR1 MDHEN, CDR2 SYDVKM. The V segment lost 6 bases and the J segment 3 bases; nucleotides outside the gene matches: 3. The CDR3 DNA reads TGTGCCAGCAGGGGGACAGGTTACACTGAAGCTTTCTTT. Encoded protein: CASRGTGYTEAFF.

The rearrangement links TRBV15 to TRBJ2-4; 15 bases agree with TRBD2. The CDR3 contains 19 residues. The V and J ends lost 2 bases and 8 bases, in that order; junction bases with no gene match: 13. Germline CDR1 LNHNV, CDR2 YYDKDF (reference sequence). The DNA of the CDR3 is TGTGCCACCAGCAGACTAGTAACCGGGACTAGCGGGAGGAGGGACATTCAGTACTTC. Translation: CATSRLVTGTSGRRDIQYF.

This clone was found once. The genes are TRBV6-6 and TRBJ1-5; no clear D gene. The V and J ends lost 4 bases and 4 bases respectively, with 11 bases between them. Germline assignment: CDR1 MNHNY and CDR2 SVGAGI (reference sequence). The CDR3 contains 14 residues. In DNA form, the CDR3 reads TGTGCCAGCAGTTCAGACACATCTAATCAGCCCCAGCATTTT. Its translation is CASSSDTSNQPQHF.

This CDR3 reads CASSGTGSSEKLFF. The CDR3 bases are TGTGCCAGCAGCGGGACAGGGTCGAGTGAAAAACTGTTTTTT. The chain carries TRBV7-2 and TRBJ1-4; 9 bases match TRBD1. V shed 5 bases and J 7 bases; nucleotides not matched to a gene: 5. The CDR3 totals 14 residues. Per the germline V gene, CDR1 is SGHTA and CDR2 is FQGNSA.

The chain links TRBV5-1 to TRBJ2-3; weak D call: TRBD2 (6 bases). V gave up 4 bases and J gave up 2 bases, with 11 bases separating them. The CDR3 runs to 14 residues. CDR1 is SGHRS and CDR2 is YFSETQ in the germline V gene. The CDR3 sequence: CASSRSGTTDTQYF. The CDR3 DNA sequence: TGCGCCAGCAGCCGTAGCGGAACCACAGATACGCAGTATTTT.

This clone has only one observation. This rearrangement joins TRBV10-1 to TRBJ2-7; 9 bases map to TRBD1. CDR3 length: 13 residues. From germline, CDR1 is WNHNN and CDR2 SYGVQD (reference sequence). V gave up 6 bases and J gave up 9 bases; unmatched junction bases: 9. CDR3: CASRLNRGHRQYF. The CDR3 DNA is TGCGCCAGCAGGCTGAACAGGGGGCATCGGCAGTACTTC.

The chain carries TRBV5-1 and TRBJ1-1; no reliable D call. This CDR3 region has 13 residues. V was pared by 4 bases and J by 5 bases, with 12 bases between. Germline assignment: CDR1 SGHRS and CDR2 YFSETQ. The CDR3 nucleotides read TGCGCCAGCAGCCCGGCATGGAGGACTGAAGCTTTCTTT. As protein: CASSPAWRTEAFF.

The chain has TRBV4-1 and TRBJ1-2; 7 nucleotides line up with TRBD1. CDR1 MGHRA and CDR2 YSYEKL come from the germline V gene. The V segment lost 4 bases and the J segment 4 bases; nucleotides outside the gene matches: 6. The CDR3 runs 14 residues. The CDR3 loop is CASSPTTGIYGYTF. As DNA, the CDR3 is TGCGCCAGCAGCCCTACGACAGGGATCTATGGCTACACCTTC.

In DNA form, the CDR3 reads TGTGCCATCAGTGGTTTAATTGCGAACACCGGGGAGCTGTTTTTT. Translation gives CAISGLIANTGELFF. The chain is built from TRBV10-3 and TRBJ2-2; no reliable D call. V shed 4 bases and J shed 0 bases, with 9 bases lying between them. The CDR3 totals 15 residues. The V gene's germline CDR1 is ENHRY and CDR2 SYGVKD.

This clone was recorded only once. V and J are TRBV13 and TRBJ2-7; 7 nucleotides align to TRBD1. Germline CDR1 is PRHDT and CDR2 is FYEKMQ (reference sequence). Trimming removed 3 bases from V and 3 bases from J; junction bases left unmatched: 5. The CDR3 runs to 14 residues. CDR3 sequence: CASSLTGQSYEQYF. The CDR3 DNA sequence: TGTGCCAGCAGCTTGACGGGACAGAGCTACGAGCAGTACTTC.

This clone has a single count. This sequence joins TRBV19 and TRBJ1-2, with D possibly being TRBD1 (5 bases). Per germline, CDR1 LNHDA and CDR2 SQIVND (reference sequence). The CDR3 loop spans 13 amino acids. Trimming cost V 3 bases and J 3 bases, with 8 bases left between them. CDR3 coding DNA: TGTGCCAGTAGTATCTCGACAGACTATGGCTACACCTTC. Translated: CASSISTDYGYTF.

V usage is TRBV5-6 and J usage is TRBJ1-1, with TRBD1 identical over 8 bases. The CDR3 runs to 15 residues. CDR1 and CDR2 (germline): SGHDT, YYEEEE. J gave up 0 bases and V 4 bases, and 5 bases lay outside the gene matches. The DNA for the CDR3 is TGTGCCAGCAGCCACCTGGACAGGGTGAACACTGAAGCTTTCTTT. Protein sequence: CASSHLDRVNTEAFF.

CDR3 protein: CASSAQTGTF. CDR3 DNA: TGTGCCAGCAGTGCCCAGACGGGCACCTTC. This sequence joins TRBV2 and TRBJ1-2; D remains ambiguous. Germline CDR1 SNHLY, CDR2 FYNNEI. This CDR3 has 10 amino acids. The V and J ends lost 4 bases and 13 bases respectively, with 10 bases between them.

This clone was counted once. The chain combines TRBV5-3 with TRBJ2-1, with D perhaps TRBD2 (5 bases). TRBV5-3 is flagged as an ORF with uncertain function. This CDR3 spans 14 amino acids. V was clipped by 6 bases and J by 1 base, with 11 bases between them. CDR3 in DNA: TGTGCCAGAACTCTGAGGGAGTCCTACAATGAGCAGTTCTTC. This codes for CARTLRESYNEQFF.

The chain has TRBV6-6 and TRBJ2-7; D gene ambiguous. The CDR3 consists of 11 residues. Trimming removed 7 bases at V and 11 bases at J, with 15 bases between. Germline V gene data show CDR1 as MNHNY and CDR2 as SVGAGI (reference sequence). The CDR3 reads CASKQTGVKYF. The DNA for the CDR3 is TGTGCCAGCAAGCAGACGGGTGTCAAGTACTTC.

The chain carries TRBV28 and TRBJ1-1; D call uncertain. The CDR3 is made up of 12 amino acids. V dropped 7 bases and J dropped 8 bases, with 14 bases sitting between them. Per the germline V gene, CDR1 is MDHEN and CDR2 is SYDVKM. The DNA of the CDR3 is TGTGCCAGCACCGTCCCGGGAACAGAAGCTTTCTTT. Protein: CASTVPGTEAFF.

The V gene is TRBV19, the J gene TRBJ2-1; D perhaps matches TRBD1 (5 bases). CDR3 size: 15 residues. V was pared by 3 bases and J by 6 bases, with 15 bases between. The V gene's germline CDR1 is LNHDA and CDR2 SQIVND (reference sequence). CDR3 sequence: CASSIEGVGGNEQFF. CDR3 in DNA: TGTGCCAGTAGTATTGAAGGGGTAGGTGGCAATGAGCAGTTCTTC.

The chain joins TRBV19 to TRBJ1-1, with 8 bases matching TRBD1. J lost 1 base, V lost 0 bases, and 1 base had no gene match. The germline CDR1 and CDR2 sequences are LNHDA and SQIVND (reference sequence). CDR3 length equals 15 residues. CDR3 DNA sequence: TGTGCCAGTAGTATAGACAGGGGGCCGAACACTGAAGCTTTCTTT. It yields the protein CASSIDRGPNTEAFF.

This clone was seen a single time. The chain is built from TRBV4-1 and TRBJ1-1, with TRBD1 matching over 7 bases. The V and J ends lost 0 bases and 4 bases, in that order; junction bases with no gene match: 8. Looked up from germline, CDR1 is MGHRA and CDR2 is YSYEKL. The CDR3 extends over 16 amino acids. CDR3 protein: CASSQDRAGGSTEAFF. The CDR3 DNA reads TGCGCCAGCAGCCAAGATCGGGCAGGGGGTAGCACTGAAGCTTTCTTT.

The CDR3: CASSLGQGRHEQYF. The DNA of the CDR3 is TGTGCCAGCAGTTTGGGACAGGGAAGACACGAGCAGTACTTC. This chain uses TRBV6-6 with TRBJ2-7; 9 nucleotides align to TRBD1. The length of the CDR3 is 14 residues. Germline V gives CDR1 MNHNY, CDR2 SVGAGI (reference sequence). Trimming cost V 4 bases and J 5 bases; bases outside gene matches: 6.

The V gene is TRBV27, the J gene TRBJ2-1; 12 bases fit TRBD2. The CDR3 totals 15 residues. The J segment lost 5 bases and the V segment lost 5 bases, leaving 4 bases of the junction unmatched. Germline V gene sequence: CDR1 MNHEY, CDR2 SMNVEV (reference sequence). DNA for the CDR3: TGTGCCAGCAGTACGACTAGCGGGAGAAACAATGAGCAGTTCTTC. This encodes CASSTTSGRNNEQFF.

The chain combines TRBV6-1 with TRBJ2-3, with D possibly being TRBD2 (5 bases). Trimming cost V 2 bases and J 1 base, with 7 bases left between them. Germline CDR1 reads MNHNS; CDR2 reads SASEGT. This CDR3 spans 14 amino acids. CDR3 amino acids: CASSEMRGTDTQYF. CDR3 coding DNA: TGTGCCAGCAGTGAAATGCGGGGCACAGATACGCAGTATTTT.

The V call is TRBV7-2, the J call TRBJ2-7, with 7 bases matching TRBD2. This CDR3 is 14 amino acids long. Trimming removed 2 bases from V and 4 bases from J; junction bases left unmatched: 5. Germline CDR1 and CDR2: SGHTA and FQGNSA. DNA of the CDR3: TGTGCCAGCAGCTTATTAGGTAGCGGGTACGAGCAGTACTTC. Translation: CASSLLGSGYEQYF.

The chain is built from TRBV5-1 and TRBJ2-5; 10 bases are a match to TRBD2. V was pared by 1 base and J by 4 bases, with 4 bases of the junction left unmatched. CDR3 length equals 15 residues. Germline lookup yields CDR1 SGHRS and CDR2 YFSETQ. The CDR3 nucleotides are TGCGCCAGCAGCTTGCCTAGCGGGAGTTTAGAGACCCAGTACTTC. It codes for CASSLPSGSLETQYF. The whole variable domain, remainder taken from reference TRBV5-1 and TRBJ2-5, is KAGVTQTPRYLIKTRGQQVTLSCSPISGHRSVSWYQQTPGQGLQFLFEYFSETQRNKGNFPGRFSGRQFSNSRSEMNVSTLELGDSALYLCASSLPSGSLETQYFGPGTRLLVL.